The rows below give T cell receptor beta chains drawn from one sample of a study of response to subunit inactivated influenza vaccine. TCRdb used MiXCR to reprocess the RT-PCR reads, holding one entry per CDR3 protein. The sample carries 180,000 or so distinct CDR3 sequences, 10% to 15% recorded once. This same sample was also part of a study on T cells expressing NK-cell markers.

Sequenced material: CD8+ T cells sorted from PBMCs, taken 12 days after vaccination. These receptors were obtained from a man between 50 and 59 years old who received an inactivated influenza vaccine. Both conserved end residues are part of each CDR3. The order of the fields is clone size, V gene, J gene, D gene, CDR3 DNA, CDR3 protein. D genes are given only for firm matches. Only part of the rows carry a size: once, few, many, or a class if the clone is expanded.

size: .
V: TRBV19
J: TRBJ2-1
D: .
DNA: TGTGCCAGTAGTATCTTGGGCAGGTTGGATGAGCAGTTCTTC
CDR3: CASSILGRLDEQFF

size: .
V: TRBV3-1
J: TRBJ2-1
D: .
DNA: TGTGCCAGCAGCCAGCGCACTAGCTTGCTTGGCGATGAGCAGTTCTTC
CDR3: CASSQRTSLLGDEQFF

size: .
V: TRBV3-1
J: TRBJ1-4
D: .
DNA: TGTGCCAGCAGCCAGGATGAAAAACTGTTTTTT
CDR3: CASSQDEKLFF

size: .
V: TRBV5-5
J: TRBJ1-1
D: TRBD1
DNA: TGTGCCAGCAGCTTGGCCAGGGGGCGGAACACTGAAGCTTTCTTT
CDR3: CASSLARGRNTEAFF

size: few
V: TRBV6-5
J: TRBJ2-1
D: TRBD2
DNA: TGTGCCAGCAGTTACGGGGCGGGGGGCCTCGAGCAGTTCTTC
CDR3: CASSYGAGGLEQFF

size: .
V: TRBV20-1
J: TRBJ1-1
D: TRBD1
DNA: TGCAGTGCTAGGGACAGGGGAATGAACACTGAAGCTTTCTTT
CDR3: CSARDRGMNTEAFF

size: few
V: TRBV27
J: TRBJ2-5
D: TRBD2
DNA: TGTGCCAGCAGTTTGATGGCGGGAGAGGCGGAGACCCAGTACTTC
CDR3: CASSLMAGEAETQYF

size: many
V: TRBV27
J: TRBJ2-7
D: .
DNA: TGTGCCAGCAGTTTAAGTGCCTCCTACGAGCAGTACTTC
CDR3: CASSLSASYEQYF

size: .
V: TRBV2
J: TRBJ2-7
D: .
DNA: TGTGCCAGCAGGACCGGACGAAGCTCCTACGAGCAGTACTTC
CDR3: CASRTGRSSYEQYF

size: .
V: TRBV6-5
J: TRBJ2-3
D: TRBD2
DNA: TGTGCCAGCAGTTACTCGAATCTAGCGGGAGGGAGGACAGATACGCAGTATTTT
CDR3: CASSYSNLAGGRTDTQYF

size: few
V: TRBV6-5
J: TRBJ2-1
D: .
DNA: TGTGCCAGCAGTTACCTGGACCTGTACAATGAGCAGTTCTTC
CDR3: CASSYLDLYNEQFF

size: few
V: TRBV6-2/TRBV6-3
J: TRBJ2-2
D: .
DNA: TGTGCCAGCAGTATGGGGGACGGGGAGCTGTTTTTT
CDR3: CASSMGDGELFF

size: .
V: TRBV29-1
J: TRBJ2-7
D: .
DNA: TGCAGCGTTGTGAGTATTTGGTACGAGCAGTACTTC
CDR3: CSVVSIWYEQYF

size: .
V: TRBV2
J: TRBJ2-1
D: .
DNA: TGTGCCAGCAGTGATAGCGTTACCTACAATGAGCAGTTCTTC
CDR3: CASSDSVTYNEQFF

size: few
V: TRBV5-1
J: TRBJ2-1
D: TRBD2
DNA: TGCGCCAGCAGCTTGGACGGGGTCTCGAGCGGGAGCTCCTACAATGAGCAGTTCTTC
CDR3: CASSLDGVSSGSSYNEQFF

size: .
V: TRBV30
J: TRBJ1-1
D: .
DNA: TGTGCCTGGAGTACCAATATGAACACTGAAGCTTTCTTT
CDR3: CAWSTNMNTEAFF

size: many
V: TRBV12-3/TRBV12-4
J: TRBJ2-7
D: .
DNA: TGTGCCAGCAGCCGCGGGGGCGGGTACGAGCAGTACTTC
CDR3: CASSRGGGYEQYF

size: many
V: TRBV7-8
J: TRBJ2-4
D: .
DNA: TGTGCCTCGAGGGGGGGAAACATTCAGTACTTC
CDR3: CASRGGNIQYF

size: many
V: TRBV2
J: TRBJ2-1
D: .
DNA: TGTGCCACCGTACCTAGCGAACACTACAATGAGCAGTTCTTC
CDR3: CATVPSEHYNEQFF

size: many
V: TRBV4-1
J: TRBJ1-6
D: .
DNA: TGCGCCAGCAGCCAAGAGTGGGGGGACTCCTATAATTCACCCCTCCACTTT
CDR3: CASSQEWGDSYNSPLHF

size: .
V: TRBV20-1
J: TRBJ2-3
D: TRBD2
DNA: TGCAGTACCCCCACGGGAGGGCGGGTTACAGATACGCAGTATTTT
CDR3: CSTPTGGRVTDTQYF

size: few
V: TRBV11-1
J: TRBJ2-7
D: .
DNA: TGTGCCAGCAGCTTAGCCCCAGGGGAATCCTACGAGCAGTACTTC
CDR3: CASSLAPGESYEQYF